This T cell receptor (beta chain) came from a study of technical replicates of blood from a handful of donors. This CDR3 spans 13 amino acids. CDR1 MNHEY and CDR2 SVGAGI come from the germline V gene. Trimming took off 6 bases at V and 4 bases at J, with 10 bases between the two ends. Using immunoSEQ multiplex PCR, the repertoire was profiled, and TCRdb retains in-frame clones only, with some absent. The sample includes about 66,000 clones, 85% to 90% of them seen just once. The chain combines TRBV6-5 with TRBJ1-5; a weak D match, TRBD1 (5 bases). This TCR was sampled from a human donor in good health. Some clones in this sample may be carry-over from other donors' samples. The material sequenced was PBMCs. CDR3 sequence: CASSQTGNQPQHF. In nucleotides, the CDR3 is TGTGCCAGCAGCCAAACAGGAAATCAGCCCCAGCATTTT.